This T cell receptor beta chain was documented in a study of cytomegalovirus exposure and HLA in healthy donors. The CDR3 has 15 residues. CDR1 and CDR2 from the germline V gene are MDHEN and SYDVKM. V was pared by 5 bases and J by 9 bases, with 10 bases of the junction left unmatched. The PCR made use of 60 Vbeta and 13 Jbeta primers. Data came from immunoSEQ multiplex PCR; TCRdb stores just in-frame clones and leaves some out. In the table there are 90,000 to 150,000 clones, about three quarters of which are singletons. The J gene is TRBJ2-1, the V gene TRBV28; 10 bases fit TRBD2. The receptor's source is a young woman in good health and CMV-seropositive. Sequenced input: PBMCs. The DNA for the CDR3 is TGTGCCAGCAGTCGGAAGCGGGGGGGCCTCGGTGAGCAGTTCTTC. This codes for CASSRKRGGLGEQFF.